The present entry profiles one TCR beta chain with its context. Germline V gene lookup returns CDR1 MNHEY and CDR2 SVGAGI. The CDR3 totals 16 residues. J gave up 1 base and V 2 bases, and 5 bases lay outside the gene matches. Treatment described: roughly 18 received Ad26.COV2.S at low or high dose, single or two shots; roughly 5 received placebo; per-sample allocation not given. Sampling took place 63 days after the first vaccine or placebo injection. This specimen belongs to a study of Ad26.COV2.S vaccination and SARS-CoV-2 variants. Profiled with immunoSEQ multiplex PCR; TCRdb holds only in-frame clones, not every one. Among some 640,000 clones listed, around 90% were seen once.

The chain joins TRBV6-5 to TRBJ1-3; the match to TRBD1 covers 7 bases. The clonotype originates from a person aged 18-65 years who received the Ad26.COV2.S COVID-19 vaccine or a placebo. Source: peripheral blood, taken in a trial of Ad26.COV2.S vaccine versus placebo. CDR3 sequence reads: CASSYRVRGSGNTIYF. The CDR3 region has the DNA TGTGCCAGCAGTTACAGGGTCAGGGGGTCTGGAAACACCATATATTTT.